Below, 13 T cell receptor beta chains from the same sample are listed, as sequenced in a study of glioma-infiltrating T cells after dendritic cell vaccination. Produced via immunoSEQ multiplex PCR; TCRdb's table is partial and in-frame only. The table shows some 38,000 clones, with roughly four fifths occurring only once. The specimen was blood, collected before dendritic cell vaccination. Every receptor here comes from a human donor with glioblastoma.

This chain uses TRBV27 with TRBJ2-7; maybe TRBD1 (6 bases). Trimming took off 2 bases at V and 2 bases at J, with 7 bases between the two ends. The CDR3 consists of 13 residues. Per germline, CDR1 MNHEY and CDR2 SMNVEV (reference sequence). CDR3 nucleotide sequence: TGTGCCAGCAGTTTAAACAGGGCCTACGAGCAGTACTTC. Translating it yields CASSLNRAYEQYF.

A word on this clone: The germline gene is not matched at one end of the junction; a read error may be the cause. The chain joins TRBV5-1 to TRBJ2-1; 7 bases line up with TRBD1. The CDR3 is 14 residues long. The germline gives CDR1 SGHRS, CDR2 YFSETQ. CDR3 sequence (DNA): TGCGCCAGCACCTTGACAGGGTTTGTGGATGAGCAGTTCTTC. The encoded protein is CASTLTGFVDEQFF.

The chain employs TRBV7-9 and TRBJ1-2; D unresolved. The CDR3 has 13 residues. Trimming cost V 5 bases and J 6 bases, with 13 bases left between them. Germline values: CDR1 SEHNR, CDR2 FQNEAQ (reference sequence). The CDR3 DNA follows: TGTGCCAGCAGCCTCCTCGCGTACGATGGCTACACCTTC. Its protein product is CASSLLAYDGYTF.

V gene TRBV11-3 combines with J gene TRBJ2-1, with 14 bases that match TRBD2. The CDR3 has 15 residues. J gave up 7 bases and V 4 bases, and 3 bases lay outside the gene matches. Germline values: CDR1 SGHNT, CDR2 YENEEA. The CDR3 spells CASSSTSGGANEQFF. The CDR3 DNA reads TGTGCCAGCAGCTCGACTAGCGGGGGGGCTAATGAGCAGTTCTTC.

A single count supports this clone. CDR3 sequence (DNA): TGTGCCAGCAGCCCCCGATGGAGGGCGACAGGGGATGAGCAGTTCTTC. Protein sequence: CASSPRWRATGDEQFF. The chain employs TRBV7-2 and TRBJ2-1; TRBD1 matches 8 bases. V shed 5 bases and J 8 bases; nucleotides not matched to a gene: 14. The CDR3 totals 16 residues. Per the germline V gene, CDR1 is SGHTA and CDR2 is FQGNSA.

This chain joins TRBV5-6 and TRBJ2-7; 7 bases line up with TRBD1. The CDR3 length is 13 residues. Germline V gives CDR1 SGHDT, CDR2 YYEEEE. Germline trimming cut 4 bases from V and 4 bases from J; bases unmatched to any gene: 5. The DNA of the CDR3 is TGTGCCAGCAGCGGCCGGGACAGATACGAGCAGTACTTC. Translation gives CASSGRDRYEQYF.

This clone was observed a single time. Here the CDR3 reads CASHRGRLDNEQFF. CDR3 nucleotides: TGTGCCAGCCATAGAGGTAGACTAGACAATGAGCAGTTCTTC. The genes are TRBV6-5 and TRBJ2-1; possibly TRBD2 for D (6 bases). The CDR3 consists of 14 residues. V dropped 8 bases and J dropped 5 bases, with 16 bases sitting between them. The germline gives CDR1 MNHEY, CDR2 SVGAGI.

This chain connects TRBV7-2 to TRBJ1-2; D remains unclear. The CDR3 is made up of 16 amino acids. Per germline, CDR1 SGHTA and CDR2 FQGNSA. V lost 1 base to trimming and J lost 4 bases, with 16 bases between them. CDR3 region: CASSLDISARFYGYTF. CDR3 coding DNA: TGTGCCAGCAGCTTAGATATATCCGCCAGATTCTATGGCTACACCTTC.

V usage is TRBV7-8 and J usage is TRBJ1-1; 8 bases fit TRBD1. Unmatched junction bases numbered 2, after V lost 1 base and J lost 1 base. The CDR3 is 15 residues long. Germline-derived CDR1 and CDR2 are SGHVS and FQNEAQ. The CDR3 DNA reads TGTGCCAGCAGCTTAGTGGGACAGGAGAACACTGAAGCTTTCTTT. This codes for CASSLVGQENTEAFF.

CDR3 nucleotides: TGTGCCAGCAGCTTAGCTCCTGGACAGGGGGCGTTCGGTGGCTACACCTTC. Translation: CASSLAPGQGAFGGYTF. The rearrangement joins TRBV7-8 to TRBJ1-2; 11 bases match TRBD1. With 0 bases clipped from V and 7 bases from J, the junction kept 10 bases outside the gene matches. The germline V gene encodes CDR1 SGHVS and CDR2 FQNEAQ. This CDR3 has 17 residues. Based on the CDR3 plus reference TRBV7-8 and TRBJ1-2, the full variable domain is GAGVSQSPRYKVAKRGQDVALRCDPISGHVSLFWYQQALGQGPEFLTYFQNEAQLDKSGLPSDRFFAERPEGSVSTLKIQRTQQEDSAVYLCASSLAPGQGAFGGYTFGSGTRLTVV.

The J gene is TRBJ2-7, the V gene TRBV5-1; 8 bases map to TRBD1. CDR1 is SGHRS and CDR2 is YFSETQ in the germline V gene. V lost 1 base and J lost 6; bases outside the gene matches: 12. The CDR3 totals 16 residues. As DNA, the CDR3 is TGCGCCAGCAGCTTGTCCGGACAGGGCGGCTTGTCCGAGCAGTACTTC. Translated, it gives CASSLSGQGGLSEQYF.

This chain joins TRBV12-5 and TRBJ1-4, with D maybe TRBD1 (6 bases). The germline CDR1 and CDR2 sequences are LGHNT and FRNRAP. The V gene lost 1 base and the J gene lost 5 bases, with 17 bases spanning the gap. The CDR3 is made up of 17 amino acids. The CDR3 reads CASGLGGGASENEKLFF. For the CDR3, the DNA is TGTGCTAGTGGTTTGGGTGGGGGGGCCTCGGAGAATGAAAAACTGTTTTTT.

This chain joins TRBV2 and TRBJ1-2; possible D gene TRBD1, 6 bases. Germline-derived CDR1 and CDR2 are SNHLY and FYNNEI. This CDR3 is built from 14 residues. Trimming took off 2 bases at V and 3 bases at J, with 10 bases between the two ends. The CDR3 nucleotides are TGTGCCAGCAGTGAACTGGGGGCCGACTATGGCTACACCTTC. This sequence encodes CASSELGADYGYTF.